Below, 17 T cell receptor beta chains from the same sample are listed, as sequenced in a study of cytomegalovirus exposure and HLA in healthy donors. 13 Jbeta primers and 60 Vbeta primers were used for the PCR. TCRdb keeps only in-frame clones here, not all; method: immunoSEQ multiplex PCR. The sample includes roughly 180,000 clones, 60% to 85% seen only once; the top ten take 1.5%. The sample was PBMCs. The receptors come from a girl under 18 in good health and CMV-seropositive.

This chain connects TRBV9 to TRBJ2-6, with D tentatively TRBD2 (7 bases). The germline V gene encodes CDR1 SGDLS and CDR2 YYNGEE. Trimming took 1 base from V and 1 from J, leaving 9 bases between them. This CDR3 has 16 amino acids. CDR3 sequence: CASSVKGGSGANVLTF. The CDR3 nucleotides are TGTGCCAGCAGCGTAAAGGGGGGGTCTGGGGCCAACGTCCTGACTTTC. Supplemented by reference TRBV9 and TRBJ2-6, the full variable domain reads DSGVTQTPKHLITATGQRVTLRCSPRSGDLSVYWYQQSLDQGLQFLIQYYNGEERAKGNILERFSAQQFPDLHSELNLSSLELGDSALYFCASSVKGGSGANVLTFGAGSRLTVL.

The CDR3 region has the DNA TGTGCCAGCACCCCTGGAGGCGGCAACACTGAAGCTTTCTTT. Its translation is CASTPGGGNTEAFF. V and J are TRBV5-4 and TRBJ1-1; D not resolved. V was trimmed by 6 bases and J by 2 bases, leaving 14 bases between them. Germline V gives CDR1 SGHNT, CDR2 YYREEE (reference sequence). This CDR3 region has 14 residues.

This clone turned up a few times. This chain connects TRBV5-5 to TRBJ2-2, with D perhaps matching TRBD1 (6 bases). This CDR3 spans 15 amino acids. The ends were cut back, 3 bases at V and 6 bases at J, with 15 bases in the middle. CDR1 SGHKS and CDR2 YYEKEE come from the germline V gene (reference sequence). CDR3 in DNA: TGTGCCAGCAGCTCTATCAACAGGGTGTCCGGGGAGCTGTTTTTT. It yields the protein CASSSINRVSGELFF. Variable domain in full (rest from reference TRBV5-5 and TRBJ2-2): DAGVTQSPTHLIKTRGQQVTLRCSPISGHKSVSWYQQVLGQGPQFIFQYYEKEERGRGNFPDRFSARQFPNYSSELNVNALLLGDSALYLCASSSINRVSGELFFGEGSRLTVL.

V gene TRBV6-4 combines with J gene TRBJ2-2, with D perhaps matching TRBD1 (6 bases). Germline-derived CDR1 and CDR2 are MRHNA and SNTAGT. The CDR3 spans 15 residues. Trimming shortened V by 6 bases and J by 4 bases, and 15 bases separated the two germline ends. This CDR3 reads CASSQRGGSTGELFF. In DNA, the CDR3 is TGTGCCAGCAGCCAGAGAGGGGGTAGCACCGGGGAGCTGTTTTTT.

J is TRBJ2-3 and V is TRBV29-1; D is undetermined. Trimming removed 4 bases from V and 5 bases from J, with 7 bases in between. CDR1 is SQVTM, CDR2 ANQGSEA, per germline. The CDR3 has 11 amino acids. CDR3 nucleotide sequence: TGCAGCGTTGTGGGCGTAGATACGCAGTATTTT. The encoded protein is CSVVGVDTQYF.

The table lists this clone with a count of one. J is TRBJ1-6 and V is TRBV25-1; tentative D call: TRBD1 (5 bases). This CDR3 region has 16 residues. Looked up from germline, CDR1 is MGHDK and CDR2 is SYGVNS. V gave up 6 bases and J gave up 0 bases, with 12 bases separating them. The CDR3 loop is CASSSGHSSYNSPLHF. In nucleotides, the CDR3 is TGTGCCAGCAGCTCTGGACACAGCTCCTATAATTCACCCCTCCACTTT.

The chain joins TRBV2 to TRBJ1-2; tentatively, D is TRBD1 (5 bases). V was shortened by 4 bases and J by 6 bases, with 12 bases between the two germline ends. This CDR3 contains 13 residues. CDR1 SNHLY and CDR2 FYNNEI come from the germline V gene. In nucleotides, the CDR3 is TGTGCCAGCAGTGTATCGGGGGGGGATGGCTACACCTTC. Protein sequence: CASSVSGGDGYTF.

This clone was counted only a few times. V and J are TRBV7-9 and TRBJ1-6; D is perhaps TRBD1 (5 bases). The CDR3 covers 13 residues. The ends were cut back, 9 bases at V and 9 bases at J, with 15 bases in the middle. CDR1 is SEHNR, CDR2 FQNEAQ, per germline (reference sequence). For the CDR3, the DNA is TGTGCCAGTTCACCCCTCCAGGGTTCACCCCTCCACTTT. This sequence encodes CASSPLQGSPLHF.

CDR3 DNA: TGTGCCAGCAGCCGCCGGGAGCCAGCGGGAAACATTCAGTACTTC. It is translated as CASSRREPAGNIQYF. The J gene is TRBJ2-4, the V gene TRBV5-4; TRBD2 might be the D (6 bases). V gave up 4 bases and J gave up 6 bases, with 17 bases separating them. The CDR3 is 15 residues long. CDR1 is SGHNT, CDR2 YYREEE, per germline (reference sequence).

V gene TRBV9 combines with J gene TRBJ2-5; 10 nucleotides agree with TRBD1. Trimming at V came to 0 bases and at J to 10 bases, leaving 3 bases not matched to a gene. Looked up from germline, CDR1 is SGDLS and CDR2 is YYNGEE. The CDR3 contains 13 residues. CDR3: CASSVEGQGNQYF. CDR3 bases: TGTGCCAGCAGCGTAGAGGGACAGGGGAACCAGTACTTC.

This chain uses TRBV9 with TRBJ1-2, with a tentative D call TRBD1 (5 bases). CDR1 is SGDLS and CDR2 is YYNGEE in the germline V gene. CDR3 length: 13 amino acids. V was pared by 4 bases and J by 2 bases, with 9 bases between. CDR3 residues: CASSPDSNYGYTF. The CDR3 DNA reads TGTGCCAGCAGCCCTGACAGCAACTATGGCTACACCTTC. Full variable domain (rest looked up from reference TRBV9 and TRBJ1-2): DSGVTQTPKHLITATGQRVTLRCSPRSGDLSVYWYQQSLDQGLQFLIQYYNGEERAKGNILERFSAQQFPDLHSELNLSSLELGDSALYFCASSPDSNYGYTFGSGTRLTVV.

The V gene is TRBV15, the J gene TRBJ1-2; 10 bases are shared with TRBD1. CDR3 length: 16 residues. V lost 1 base to trimming and J lost 7 bases; unmatched junction nucleotides: 9. Per germline, CDR1 LNHNV and CDR2 YYDKDF (reference sequence). The CDR3 loop reads CATSRAWGQGMSGYTF. The CDR3 DNA is TGTGCCACCAGCAGAGCCTGGGGACAGGGGATGTCTGGCTACACCTTC.

This chain links TRBV15 with TRBJ2-3; a possible D gene is TRBD1 (5 bases). Per germline, CDR1 LNHNV and CDR2 YYDKDF (reference sequence). Trimming shortened V by 1 base and J by 6 bases, and 11 bases separated the two germline ends. The CDR3 contains 14 residues. The CDR3 is CATSRGQPPDTQYF. The CDR3 DNA is TGTGCCACCAGCAGAGGACAGCCCCCCGATACGCAGTATTTT.

The sample holds a few counts of this clone. The rearrangement uses TRBV5-1 and TRBJ1-1, with D hard to call. The CDR3 covers 15 residues. The germline V gene has CDR1 SGHRS and CDR2 YFSETQ. V was trimmed by 3 bases and J by 4 bases, leaving 16 bases between them. The CDR3 here is CASSSEDGLGTEAFF. CDR3 DNA: TGCGCCAGCAGCTCGGAGGATGGATTAGGCACTGAAGCTTTCTTT.

This rearrangement joins TRBV30 to TRBJ2-1; 7 positions match TRBD2. The CDR3 extends over 13 amino acids. The J segment lost 4 bases and the V segment lost 8 bases, leaving 8 bases of the junction unmatched. Germline V gives CDR1 GTSNPN, CDR2 SVGIG (reference sequence). The CDR3 region is CALWGGSYNEQFF. As DNA, the CDR3 is TGTGCCCTCTGGGGGGGGTCTTACAATGAGCAGTTCTTC.

V usage is TRBV11-2 and J usage is TRBJ2-7; TRBD2 aligns across 12 bases. There are 14 residues in the CDR3. With V trimmed by 5 bases and J by 4 bases, 3 bases remained unmatched. Germline lookup yields CDR1 SGHAT and CDR2 FQNNGV. The CDR3 spells CASSTSGGFYEQYF. The CDR3 DNA reads as TGTGCCAGCAGCACTAGCGGGGGGTTTTACGAGCAGTACTTC. Full variable domain (remainder filled in from reference TRBV11-2 and TRBJ2-7): EAGVAQSPRYKIIEKRQSVAFWCNPISGHATLYWYQQILGQGPKLLIQFQNNGVVDDSQLPKDRFSAERLKGVDSTLKIQPAKLEDSAVYLCASSTSGGFYEQYFGPGTRLTVT.

The chain is built from TRBV7-2 and TRBJ1-1; 8 nucleotides agree with TRBD1. The CDR3 is 15 residues long. After removal of 5 bases from V and 3 bases from J, the junction contained 8 bases not matched to a gene. Germline V lookup: CDR1 SGHTA, CDR2 FQGNSA. This CDR3 is CASSPQTGGYTEAFF. Written as DNA, the CDR3 is TGTGCCAGCAGCCCACAAACAGGGGGTTACACTGAAGCTTTCTTT.